The 19 T cell receptor beta chains presented below share a single source sample, sequenced in a study of shared clonotypes between healthy human individuals. Some clones are missing from TCRdb's copy, which holds only in-frame ones; the method was immunoSEQ multiplex PCR. This sample has roughly 2.5 million clones; 90% to 95% occur once, and the top ten carry about 0.13%. Sequencing was done on a sample of naive CD4+ T cells sorted from blood. Subset defined: CD45RA+ positively selected. The receptors were gathered from a man between 18 and 29 years old in good health.

The chain has TRBV9 and TRBJ2-2; maybe TRBD2 (5 bases). V was trimmed by 4 bases and J by 4 bases, leaving 11 bases between them. The CDR3 is 14 residues long. CDR1 SGDLS and CDR2 YYNGEE come from the germline V gene. CDR3 loop: CASSPTSFTGELFF. Written as DNA, the CDR3 is TGTGCCAGCAGCCCAACTAGTTTCACCGGGGAGCTGTTTTTT. Full variable domain (rest looked up from reference TRBV9 and TRBJ2-2): DSGVTQTPKHLITATGQRVTLRCSPRSGDLSVYWYQQSLDQGLQFLIQYYNGEERAKGNILERFSAQQFPDLHSELNLSSLELGDSALYFCASSPTSFTGELFFGEGSRLTVL.

The chain joins TRBV28 to TRBJ2-4; a possible D gene is TRBD1 (5 bases). The V end was cut by 4 bases, the J end by 2 bases, with 12 bases between. Germline V gene sequence: CDR1 MDHEN, CDR2 SYDVKM. The CDR3 extends over 15 amino acids. The CDR3 DNA reads TGTGCCAGCAGTTACAGGACACCTACCAAAAACATTCAGTACTTC. Translated, it gives CASSYRTPTKNIQYF.

The rearrangement uses TRBV7-9 and TRBJ1-2; tentative D call: TRBD1 (5 bases). Germline V gene lookup returns CDR1 SEHNR and CDR2 FQNEAQ (reference sequence). The CDR3 consists of 15 residues. V lost 5 bases and J 1 base, leaving 14 bases between the germline ends. The CDR3 nucleotides read TGTGCCAGCAGCCCGGGACTTGGCAATAACTATGGCTACACCTTC. Protein: CASSPGLGNNYGYTF.

The chain couples TRBV6-6 to TRBJ2-7; 13 bases are a match to TRBD2. V dropped 5 bases and J dropped 3; count of bases not matched to a gene: 4. Per the germline V gene, CDR1 is MNHNY and CDR2 is SVGAGI (reference sequence). The CDR3 extends over 15 amino acids. DNA for the CDR3: TGTGCCAGCAGTACCTGGACTAGCGGGAGCTACGAGCAGTACTTC. Translating it yields CASSTWTSGSYEQYF.

The genes are TRBV30 and TRBJ1-6; a possible D gene is TRBD1 (5 bases). This CDR3 spans 15 amino acids. Trimming took off 5 bases at V and 7 bases at J, with 18 bases between the two ends. Per the germline V gene, CDR1 is GTSNPN and CDR2 is SVGIG (reference sequence). CDR3 DNA: TGTGCCTGGGGACGGGACCTTCCGAAGAATTCACCCCTCCACTTT. Amino acids: CAWGRDLPKNSPLHF.

This clone was seen only a few times. This chain connects TRBV6-5 to TRBJ1-5; no reliable D call. Germline lookup yields CDR1 MNHEY and CDR2 SVGAGI. With 7 bases removed from V and 0 bases from J, the gap between germline ends came to 13 bases. The CDR3 sequence is 15 residues long. The DNA for the CDR3 is TGTGCCAGCATGACGAGTTACAATAGCAATCAGCCCCAGCATTTT. Amino acids: CASMTSYNSNQPQHF.

About this clone itself: Other DNA sequences within the sample encode an identical CDR3. The chain couples TRBV30 to TRBJ2-2; no firm D call. Trimming removed 0 bases from V and 7 bases from J, with 6 bases in between. This CDR3 is 12 amino acids long. Germline V CDR1 and CDR2: GTSNPN, SVGIG (reference sequence). CDR3 sequence: CAWSVRGGELFF. Written as DNA, the CDR3 is TGTGCCTGGAGTGTCCGAGGCGGGGAGCTGTTTTTT. Filled out from reference TRBV30 and TRBJ2-2, the complete variable domain reads SQTIHQWPATLVQPVGSPLSLECTVEGTSNPNLYWYRQAAGRGLQLLFYSVGIGQISSEVPQNLSASRPQDRQFILSSKKLLLSDSGFYLCAWSVRGGELFFGEGSRLTVL.

This clone was recorded a few times. This rearrangement joins TRBV9 to TRBJ2-7; TRBD2 might be the D (5 bases). Germline V gene data show CDR1 as SGDLS and CDR2 as YYNGEE. The length of the CDR3 is 16 residues. Trimming left V 0 bases short and J 2 bases short, with 15 bases between. CDR3 amino acids: CASSVGSGQRTYEQYF. The CDR3 DNA sequence: TGTGCCAGCAGCGTAGGCTCGGGTCAGCGGACCTACGAGCAGTACTTC.

Remarks on this clone: The sample has other DNA sequences that encode this CDR3 too. V gene TRBV5-4 combines with J gene TRBJ1-2; a weak D match, TRBD1 (5 bases). The germline V gene has CDR1 SGHNT and CDR2 YYREEE (reference sequence). V lost 0 bases and J 5 bases, leaving 8 bases between the germline ends. This CDR3 comprises 13 residues. CDR3 sequence: CASSLAGSYGYTF. CDR3 coding DNA: TGTGCCAGCAGCTTGGCAGGGTCTTATGGCTACACCTTC.

This clone was seen only a few times. This rearrangement joins TRBV6-1 to TRBJ1-1, with a weak D call TRBD1 (5 bases). Germline V gene data show CDR1 as MNHNS and CDR2 as SASEGT. V was pared by 0 bases and J by 1 base, with 12 bases between. This CDR3 is 16 amino acids long. The chain's CDR3 is CASSEAVSGPNTEAFF. The CDR3 nucleotides read TGTGCCAGCAGTGAAGCGGTATCAGGGCCGAACACTGAAGCTTTCTTT.

The rearrangement links TRBV4-3 to TRBJ2-1; 7 positions match TRBD2. CDR1 and CDR2 from the germline V gene are LGHNA and YSLEER. This CDR3 is 13 amino acids long. V dropped 3 bases and J dropped 8; count of bases not matched to a gene: 4. For the CDR3, the DNA is TGCGCCAGCAGCCATGAGCTAGCGGATGAGCAGTTCTTC. This encodes CASSHELADEQFF.

As regards this clone: The sample holds other DNA sequences that translate to the same CDR3. The CDR3 bases are TGTGCCAGCAGCAGAGGGACAGGGTTCTACGAGCAGTACTTC. Translated: CASSRGTGFYEQYF. The rearrangement joins TRBV6-5 to TRBJ2-7; 9 positions agree with TRBD1. With V trimmed by 6 bases and J by 3 bases, 6 bases remained unmatched. CDR1 is MNHEY, CDR2 SVGAGI, per germline. The CDR3 runs to 14 residues.

This sequence joins TRBV4-3 and TRBJ2-1; 7 nucleotides match TRBD1. There are 16 residues in the CDR3. V shed 2 bases and J 6 bases; nucleotides not matched to a gene: 10. Per germline, CDR1 LGHNA and CDR2 YSLEER. CDR3 nucleotides: TGCGCCAGCAGCCAAACGACAGGGAAGGTCTTCAATGAGCAGTTCTTC. It specifies CASSQTTGKVFNEQFF.

The chain is built from TRBV19 and TRBJ2-1; 8 bases map to TRBD2. The CDR3 contains 14 residues. J gave up 7 bases and V 3 bases, and 5 bases lay outside the gene matches. The V gene's germline CDR1 is LNHDA and CDR2 SQIVND (reference sequence). CDR3 protein: CASSIPGRGNEQFF. DNA for the CDR3: TGTGCCAGTAGTATCCCCGGGAGGGGGAATGAGCAGTTCTTC.

This chain connects TRBV5-1 to TRBJ2-3; the match to TRBD2 covers 8 bases. The junction had 10 bases not matched to a gene; V was cut back by 3 bases and J by 4 bases. CDR1 SGHRS and CDR2 YFSETQ come from the germline V gene. CDR3 length: 16 residues. CDR3 in DNA: TGCGCCAGCAGCTGGGAGCGGGGGAGGTCCCCAGATACGCAGTATTTT. It yields the protein CASSWERGRSPDTQYF.

J is TRBJ2-5 and V is TRBV5-4; possible D gene TRBD1, 5 bases. The V gene's germline CDR1 is SGHNT and CDR2 YYREEE (reference sequence). The CDR3 sequence is 15 residues long. V was cut by 6 bases and J by 1 base, with 16 bases left in between. CDR3 protein: CASTLGARSQETQYF. The CDR3 nucleotides are TGTGCCAGCACCCTAGGGGCTAGGTCCCAAGAGACCCAGTACTTC.

The chain links TRBV29-1 to TRBJ1-2; a possible D gene is TRBD1 (6 bases). Trimming took 2 bases from V and 4 from J, leaving 11 bases between them. Germline CDR1 reads SQVTM; CDR2 reads ANQGSEA. The CDR3 spans 13 residues. In DNA form, the CDR3 reads TGCAGCGTTGAACGGGAAGGGGGCTATGGCTACACCTTC. It codes for CSVEREGGYGYTF.

The chain recombines TRBV6-1 with TRBJ2-3; D possibly matches TRBD1 or TRBD2 (5 bases each). The CDR3 is made up of 14 amino acids. Germline assignment: CDR1 MNHNS and CDR2 SASEGT. Trimming pared 6 bases from V and 4 bases from J, leaving 14 bases between. CDR3 sequence: CASRRDRLPDTQYF. The CDR3 DNA is TGTGCCAGCAGGAGGGACCGGCTACCAGATACGCAGTATTTT.

J is TRBJ1-2 and V is TRBV9; no reliable D call. Germline CDR1 reads SGDLS; CDR2 reads YYNGEE. V shed 4 bases and J shed 1 base, with 2 bases lying between them. This CDR3 is 11 amino acids long. In nucleotides, the CDR3 is TGTGCCAGCAGCTTTAACTATGGCTACACCTTC. Translation gives CASSFNYGYTF.